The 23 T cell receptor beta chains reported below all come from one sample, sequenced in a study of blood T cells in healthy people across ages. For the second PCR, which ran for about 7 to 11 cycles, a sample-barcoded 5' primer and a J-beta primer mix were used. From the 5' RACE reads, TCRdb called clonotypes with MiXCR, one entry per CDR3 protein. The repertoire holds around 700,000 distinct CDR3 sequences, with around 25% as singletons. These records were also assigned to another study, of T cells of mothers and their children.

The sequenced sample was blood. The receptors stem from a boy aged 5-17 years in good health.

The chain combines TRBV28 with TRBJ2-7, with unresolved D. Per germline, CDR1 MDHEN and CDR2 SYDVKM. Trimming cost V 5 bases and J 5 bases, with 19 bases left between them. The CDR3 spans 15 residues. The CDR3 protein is CASSPNPDPWDEQYF. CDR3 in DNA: TGTGCCAGCAGTCCCAATCCTGACCCGTGGGACGAGCAGTACTTC.

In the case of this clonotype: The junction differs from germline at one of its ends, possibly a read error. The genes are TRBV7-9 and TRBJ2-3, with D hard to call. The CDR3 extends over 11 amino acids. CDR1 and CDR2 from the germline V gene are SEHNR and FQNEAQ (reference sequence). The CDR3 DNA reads TGTACCAGCAGCACAACAGATACGCAGTATTTT. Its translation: CTSSTTDTQYF. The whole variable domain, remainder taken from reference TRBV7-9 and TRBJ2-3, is DTGVSQNPRHKITKRGQNVTFRCDPISEHNRLYWYRQTLGQGPEFLTYFQNEAQLEKSRLLSDRFSAERPKGSFSTLEIQRTEQGDSAMYLCTSSTTDTQYFGPGTRLTVL.

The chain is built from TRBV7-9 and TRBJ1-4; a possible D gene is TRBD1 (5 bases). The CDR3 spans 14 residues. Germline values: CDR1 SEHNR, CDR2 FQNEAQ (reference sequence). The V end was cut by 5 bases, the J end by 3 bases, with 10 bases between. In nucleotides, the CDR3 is TGTGCCAGCAGCAGTCGACAGCCTAATGAAAAACTGTTTTTT. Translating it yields CASSSRQPNEKLFF.

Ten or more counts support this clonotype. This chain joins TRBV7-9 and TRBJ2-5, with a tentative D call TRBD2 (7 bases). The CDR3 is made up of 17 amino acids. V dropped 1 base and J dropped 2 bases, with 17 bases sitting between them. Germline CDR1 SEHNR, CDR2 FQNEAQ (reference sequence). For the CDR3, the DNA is TGTGCCAGCAGCTTAGGATTCGGCGGGGGCCGACAAGAGACCCAGTACTTC. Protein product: CASSLGFGGGRQETQYF.

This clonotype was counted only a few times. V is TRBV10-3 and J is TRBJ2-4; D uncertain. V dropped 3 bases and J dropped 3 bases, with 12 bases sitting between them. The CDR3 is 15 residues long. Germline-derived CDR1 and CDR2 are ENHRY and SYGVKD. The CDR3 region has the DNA TGTGCCATCAGTGAAGTTATTAGAGGCAAAAACATTCAGTACTTC. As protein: CAISEVIRGKNIQYF.

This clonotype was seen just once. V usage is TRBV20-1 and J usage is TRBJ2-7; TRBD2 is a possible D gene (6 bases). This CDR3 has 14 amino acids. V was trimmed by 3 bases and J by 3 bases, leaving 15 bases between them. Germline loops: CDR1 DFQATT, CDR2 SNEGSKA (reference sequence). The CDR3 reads CSASEDLGGYEQYF. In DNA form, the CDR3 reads TGCAGTGCTAGTGAGGACCTGGGGGGCTACGAGCAGTACTTC.

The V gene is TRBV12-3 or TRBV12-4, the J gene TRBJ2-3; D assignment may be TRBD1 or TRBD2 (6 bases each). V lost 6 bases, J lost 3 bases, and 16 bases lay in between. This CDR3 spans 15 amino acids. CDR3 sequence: CASSPWGAGTDTQYF. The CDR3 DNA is TGTGCCAGCAGCCCTTGGGGGGCGGGGACAGATACGCAGTATTTT.

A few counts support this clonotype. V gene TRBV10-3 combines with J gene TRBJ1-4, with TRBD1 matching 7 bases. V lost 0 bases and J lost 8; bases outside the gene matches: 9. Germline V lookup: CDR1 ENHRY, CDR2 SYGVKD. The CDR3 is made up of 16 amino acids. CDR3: CAISESMAGGTEKLFF. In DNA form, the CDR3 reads TGTGCCATCAGTGAGTCGATGGCAGGGGGTACCGAAAAACTGTTTTTT.

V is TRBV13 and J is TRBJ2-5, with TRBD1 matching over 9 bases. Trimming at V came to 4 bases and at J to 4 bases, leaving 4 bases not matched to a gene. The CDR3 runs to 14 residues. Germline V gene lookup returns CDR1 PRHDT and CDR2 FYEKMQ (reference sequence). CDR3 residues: CASSSDRGIETQYF. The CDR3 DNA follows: TGTGCCAGCAGCTCGGACAGGGGTATAGAGACCCAGTACTTC.

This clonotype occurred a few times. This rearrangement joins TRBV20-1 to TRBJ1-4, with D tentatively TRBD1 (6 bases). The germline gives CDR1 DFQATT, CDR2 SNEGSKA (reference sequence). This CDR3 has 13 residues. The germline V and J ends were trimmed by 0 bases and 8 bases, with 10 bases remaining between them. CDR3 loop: CSAREPGQEKLFF. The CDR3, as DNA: TGCAGTGCTAGAGAACCGGGACAAGAAAAACTGTTTTTT.

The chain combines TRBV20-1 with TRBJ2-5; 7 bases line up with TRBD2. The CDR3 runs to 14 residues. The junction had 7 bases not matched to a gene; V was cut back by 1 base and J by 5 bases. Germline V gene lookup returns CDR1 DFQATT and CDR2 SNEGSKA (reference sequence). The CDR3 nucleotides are TGCAGTGCTAGAGGGGAGGGTAGGGTTGAGACCCAGTACTTC. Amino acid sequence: CSARGEGRVETQYF.

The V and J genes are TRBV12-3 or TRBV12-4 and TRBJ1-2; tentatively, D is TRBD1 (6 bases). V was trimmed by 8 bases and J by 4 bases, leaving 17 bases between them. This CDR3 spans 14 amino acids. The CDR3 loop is CASALGGAGYGYTF. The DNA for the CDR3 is TGTGCCAGCGCGTTGGGGGGGGCTGGCTATGGCTACACCTTC.

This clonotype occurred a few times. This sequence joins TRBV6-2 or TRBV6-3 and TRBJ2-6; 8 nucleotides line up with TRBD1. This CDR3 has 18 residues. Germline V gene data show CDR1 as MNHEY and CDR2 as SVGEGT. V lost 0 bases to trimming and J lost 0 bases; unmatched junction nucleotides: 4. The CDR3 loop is CASSYSDRDLSGANVLTF. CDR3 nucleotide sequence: TGTGCCAGCAGTTACTCGGACAGGGACCTCTCTGGGGCCAACGTCCTGACTTTC.

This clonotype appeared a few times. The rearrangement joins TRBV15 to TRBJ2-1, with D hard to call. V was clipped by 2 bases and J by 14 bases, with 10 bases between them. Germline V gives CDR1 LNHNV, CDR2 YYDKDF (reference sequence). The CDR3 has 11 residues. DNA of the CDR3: TGTGCCACCAGCAGACCGGGTTTGGAGTTCTTC. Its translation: CATSRPGLEFF.

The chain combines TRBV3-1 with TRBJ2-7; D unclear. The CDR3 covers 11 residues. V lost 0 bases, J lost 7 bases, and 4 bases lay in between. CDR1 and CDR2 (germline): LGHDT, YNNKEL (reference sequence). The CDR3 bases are TGTGCCAGCAGCCAAGATGAAGAGCAGTACTTC. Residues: CASSQDEEQYF.

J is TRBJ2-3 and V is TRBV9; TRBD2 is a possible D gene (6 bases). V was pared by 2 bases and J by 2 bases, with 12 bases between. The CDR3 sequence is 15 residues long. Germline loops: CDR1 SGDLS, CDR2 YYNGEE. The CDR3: CASSVRDSNTDTQYF. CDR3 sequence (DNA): TGTGCCAGCAGCGTCCGGGACTCCAACACAGATACGCAGTATTTT.

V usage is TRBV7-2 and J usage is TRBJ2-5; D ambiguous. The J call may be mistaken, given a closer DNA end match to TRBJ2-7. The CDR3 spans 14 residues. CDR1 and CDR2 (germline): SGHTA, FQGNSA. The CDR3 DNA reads TGTGCCAGCAGCGAACGCAGGAACTCCTACGAGCAGTACTTC. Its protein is CASSERRNSYEQYF.

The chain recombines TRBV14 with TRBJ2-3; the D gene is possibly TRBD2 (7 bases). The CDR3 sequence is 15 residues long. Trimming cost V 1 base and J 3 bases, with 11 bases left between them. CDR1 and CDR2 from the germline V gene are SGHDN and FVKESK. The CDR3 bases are TGTGCCAGCAGCCAAGGGGGGGGCGGTACAGATACGCAGTATTTT. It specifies CASSQGGGGTDTQYF.

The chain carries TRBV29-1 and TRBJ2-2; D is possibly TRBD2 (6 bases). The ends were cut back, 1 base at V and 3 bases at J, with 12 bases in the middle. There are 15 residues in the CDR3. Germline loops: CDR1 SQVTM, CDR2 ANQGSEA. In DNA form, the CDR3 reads TGCAGCGTTGAAGTTGTGGAGGGGTACACCGGGGAGCTGTTTTTT. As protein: CSVEVVEGYTGELFF.

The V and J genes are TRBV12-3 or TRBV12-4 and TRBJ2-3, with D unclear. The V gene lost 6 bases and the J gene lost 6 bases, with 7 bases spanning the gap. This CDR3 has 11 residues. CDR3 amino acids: CASSAADTQYF. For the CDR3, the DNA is TGTGCCAGCAGCGCCGCGGATACGCAGTATTTT.

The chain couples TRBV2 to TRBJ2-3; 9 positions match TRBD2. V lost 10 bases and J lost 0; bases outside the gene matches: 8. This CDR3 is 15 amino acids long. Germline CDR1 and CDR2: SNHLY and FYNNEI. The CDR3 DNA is TGTGCCACCGAGACTAGCGGCGCTAGCACAGATACGCAGTATTTT. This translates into CATETSGASTDTQYF.

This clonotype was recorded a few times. CDR3 in DNA: TGTGCCAGCAGCTTAGACATAGCCAGGGTCTACGAGCAGTACTTC. Translation gives CASSLDIARVYEQYF. The chain recombines TRBV11-2 with TRBJ2-7, with a weak D call TRBD1 (5 bases). Trimming pared 0 bases from V and 3 bases from J, leaving 12 bases between. Germline CDR1 and CDR2: SGHAT and FQNNGV. The CDR3 has 15 residues.

Here the CDR3 reads CSARTSGYTGELFF. The CDR3 region has the DNA TGCAGCGCCCGGACTAGCGGGTACACCGGGGAGCTGTTTTTT. V and J are TRBV29-1 and TRBJ2-2; TRBD2 matches 11 bases. The junction had 4 bases not matched to a gene; V was cut back by 7 bases and J by 3 bases. This CDR3 spans 14 amino acids. In germline, CDR1 is SQVTM, CDR2 ANQGSEA.